This T cell receptor (beta chain) was identified in a study of blood T cell repertoires in COVID-19. TCRdb's table, derived via immunoSEQ multiplex PCR, lists solely in-frame clones and lacks some. The table lists approximately 190,000 clones, roughly 80% of them singletons. CDR3 length: 17 amino acids. The V gene lost 0 bases and the J gene lost 1 base, with 15 bases spanning the gap. Germline CDR1 and CDR2: LGHDT and YNNKEL (reference sequence). The receptor's source is a man between 25 and 39 years old with active or convalescent COVID-19. The sample consisted of peripheral blood. This chain joins TRBV3-1 (or the pseudogene TRBV3-2) and TRBJ2-5, with D perhaps TRBD1 (5 bases). The CDR3 DNA follows: TGTGCCAGCAGCCAAGATCTACGGCAGGGTGTCCAAGAGACCCAGTACTTC. Amino acids: CASSQDLRQGVQETQYF.